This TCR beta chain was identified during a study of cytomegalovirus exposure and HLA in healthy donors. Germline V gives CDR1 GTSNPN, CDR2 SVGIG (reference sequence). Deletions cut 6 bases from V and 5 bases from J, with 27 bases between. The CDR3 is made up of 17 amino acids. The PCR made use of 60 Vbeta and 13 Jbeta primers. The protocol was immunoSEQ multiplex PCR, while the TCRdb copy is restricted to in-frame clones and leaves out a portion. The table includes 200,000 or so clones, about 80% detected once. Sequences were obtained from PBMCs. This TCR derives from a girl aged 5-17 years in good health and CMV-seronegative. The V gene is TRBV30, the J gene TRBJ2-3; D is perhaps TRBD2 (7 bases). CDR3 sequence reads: CACGRGGTTISEDTQYF. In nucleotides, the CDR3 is TGTGCCTGTGGGAGGGGGGGGACTACCATTTCCGAAGATACGCAGTATTTT.